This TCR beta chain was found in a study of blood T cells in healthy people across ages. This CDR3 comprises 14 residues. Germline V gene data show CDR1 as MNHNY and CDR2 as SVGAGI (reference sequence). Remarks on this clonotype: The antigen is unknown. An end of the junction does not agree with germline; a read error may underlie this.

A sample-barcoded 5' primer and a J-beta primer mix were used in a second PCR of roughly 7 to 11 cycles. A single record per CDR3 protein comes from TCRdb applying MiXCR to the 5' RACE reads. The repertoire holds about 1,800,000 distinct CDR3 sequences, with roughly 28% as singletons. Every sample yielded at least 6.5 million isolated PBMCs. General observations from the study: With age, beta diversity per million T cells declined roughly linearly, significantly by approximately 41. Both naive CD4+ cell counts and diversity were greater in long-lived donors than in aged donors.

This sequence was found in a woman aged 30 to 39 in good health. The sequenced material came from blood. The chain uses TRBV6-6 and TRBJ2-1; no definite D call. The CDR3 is CATRTDSSYNEQFF. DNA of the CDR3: TGTGCCACACGGACGGATAGCTCCTACAATGAACAGTTCTTC.